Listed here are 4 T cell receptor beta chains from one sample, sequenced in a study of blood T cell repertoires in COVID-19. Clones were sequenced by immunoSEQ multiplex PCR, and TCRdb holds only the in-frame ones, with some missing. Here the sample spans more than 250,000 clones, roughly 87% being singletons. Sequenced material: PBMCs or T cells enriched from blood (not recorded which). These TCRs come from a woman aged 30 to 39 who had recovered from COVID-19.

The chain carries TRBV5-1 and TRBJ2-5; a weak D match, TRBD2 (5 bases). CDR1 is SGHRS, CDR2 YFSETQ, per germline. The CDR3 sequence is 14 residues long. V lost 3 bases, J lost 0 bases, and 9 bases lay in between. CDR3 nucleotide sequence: TGCGCCAGCAGCTATGGACTCAACCAAGAGACCCAGTACTTC. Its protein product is CASSYGLNQETQYF.

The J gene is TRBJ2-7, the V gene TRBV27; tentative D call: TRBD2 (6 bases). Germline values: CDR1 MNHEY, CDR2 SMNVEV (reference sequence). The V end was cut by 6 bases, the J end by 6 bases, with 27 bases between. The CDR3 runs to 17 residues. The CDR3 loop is CASRGQGGAGLPREQYF. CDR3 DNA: TGTGCCAGCAGAGGCCAAGGCGGGGCGGGTCTGCCCCGCGAGCAGTACTTC.

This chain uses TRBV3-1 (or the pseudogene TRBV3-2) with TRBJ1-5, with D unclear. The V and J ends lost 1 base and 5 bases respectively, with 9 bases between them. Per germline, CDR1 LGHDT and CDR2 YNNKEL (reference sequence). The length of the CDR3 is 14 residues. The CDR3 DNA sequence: TGTGCCAGCAGCCAAGCAATCGGTTATCAGCCCCAGCATTTT. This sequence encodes CASSQAIGYQPQHF.

The CDR3 DNA reads as TGTGCCAGCAGGCAGGGCTACGAGCAGTACTTC. As protein: CASRQGYEQYF. The chain joins TRBV5-6 to TRBJ2-7, with D possibly matching TRBD1 (5 bases). The ends were cut back, 5 bases at V and 3 bases at J, with 6 bases in the middle. This CDR3 comprises 11 residues. Germline loops: CDR1 SGHDT, CDR2 YYEEEE.